This is a list of T cell receptor beta chains from one sample in a study of siplizumab effects on memory and regulatory T cells. Generated by immunoSEQ multiplex PCR, the TCRdb table keeps only in-frame clones and is missing some. The table lists over 85,000 clones, roughly 92% of them singletons, with 1.1% in the top ten. The sequenced sample consisted of CD4+ T cells sorted from blood. Source of these receptors: a human donor in good health. Both conserved end residues are part of each CDR3. A D gene is named only where the DNA matches it firmly. Not every row has a clone size; where given, it reads once, few, many or a size class.

NA	NA	TRBJ1-1	TRBV5-1	CASSLGWGTEAFF	TGCGCCAGCAGCTTGGGCTGGGGTACAGAAGCTTTCTTT
NA	TRBD1	TRBJ1-2	TRBV2	CASRVDRGKSYGYTF	TGTGCCAGCAGAGTTGACAGGGGGAAATCCTATGGCTACACCTTC
NA	NA	TRBJ1-4	TRBV5-8	CASKAGPTTNEKLFF	TGTGCCAGCAAGGCAGGGCCTACAACTAATGAAAAACTGTTTTTT
NA	NA	TRBJ2-2	TRBV30	CAWSVGNTGELFF	TGTGCCTGGAGTGTCGGTAACACCGGGGAGCTGTTTTTT
NA	NA	TRBJ1-3	TRBV5-1	CASSLEPGPSNTIYF	TGCGCCAGCAGCTTGGAGCCGGGACCTTCGAACACCATATATTTT
once	NA	TRBJ2-3	TRBV29-1	CSVDAPGLSTDTQYF	TGCAGCGTTGATGCACCGGGGTTGAGCACAGATACGCAGTATTTT
NA	NA	TRBJ1-2	TRBV19	CASGQFNYGYTF	TGTGCCAGCGGACAGTTCAACTATGGCTACACCTTC
NA	TRBD2	TRBJ2-2	TRBV6-6	CASSMPISGKGGELFF	TGTGCCAGCAGTATGCCGATTAGCGGGAAAGGCGGGGAGCTGTTTTTT
NA	TRBD1	TRBJ1-1	TRBV5-8	CASSSDRGRGEAFF	TGTGCCAGCAGCTCCGACAGGGGTAGAGGGGAAGCTTTCTTT
NA	NA	TRBJ1-1	TRBV5-6	CASRLTTAAVWDTEAFF	TGTGCCAGCAGGTTGACGACCGCGGCGGTTTGGGACACTGAAGCTTTCTTT
NA	NA	TRBJ1-2	TRBV12-5	CASGLVVGTANYGYTF	TGTGCTAGTGGTTTGGTAGTAGGGACGGCTAACTATGGCTACACCTTC
NA	NA	TRBJ2-7	TRBV9	CASSVGPSSYEQYF	TGTGCCAGCAGCGTAGGACCGAGCTCCTACGAGCAGTACTTC
NA	NA	TRBJ1-4	TRBV11-2	CASSSSTGRTNEKLFF	TGTGCCAGCAGCTCCTCTACAGGGAGGACTAATGAAAAACTGTTTTTT
few	NA	TRBJ2-2	TRBV7-9	CASSRRGGAGELFF	TGTGCCAGCAGCCGCCGCGGAGGGGCCGGGGAGCTGTTTTTT
NA	TRBD2	TRBJ2-1	TRBV11-3	CASSLVLAGDSNEQFF	TGTGCCAGCAGCTTAGTACTAGCGGGAGATTCCAATGAGCAGTTCTTC
NA	TRBD2	TRBJ2-1	TRBV7-8	CASSPLSGSYYEQFF	TGTGCCAGCAGCCCTCTAAGCGGGAGTTACTATGAGCAGTTCTTC
NA	TRBD1	TRBJ2-7	TRBV11-2	CASRSLRDRGFEQYF	TGTGCCAGCAGGTCGCTCCGGGACAGGGGGTTCGAGCAGTACTTC
few	NA	TRBJ2-1	TRBV6-5	CASSPGLISYNEQFF	TGTGCCAGCAGTCCGGGCCTTATATCCTACAATGAGCAGTTCTTC
once	TRBD1	TRBJ1-2	TRBV5-6	CASSLFGQGFVYGGYTF	TGTGCCAGCAGCTTATTTGGACAGGGTTTTGTATACGGTGGCTACACCTTC
NA	TRBD1	TRBJ2-1	TRBV4-1	CASRSVGTGVNEQFF	TGCGCCAGCAGGTCCGTCGGGACAGGGGTCAATGAGCAGTTCTTC
NA	TRBD2	TRBJ2-7	TRBV4-2	CASSQSGALSYEQYF	TGTGCCAGCAGCCAAAGCGGGGCATTGTCCTACGAGCAGTACTTC
NA	NA	TRBJ1-2	TRBV9	CASTRDLPSGYTF	TGTGCCAGCACAAGGGACCTCCCTTCTGGCTACACCTTC